This entry lists 20 T cell receptor beta chains sequenced from one sample in a study of blood T cells in healthy people across ages. Alongside a J-beta primer mix, a sample-barcoded 5' primer served in a second PCR lasting about 7 to 12 cycles. TCRdb re-derived calls from the 5' RACE reads in MiXCR, one entry per CDR3 protein. The sample has about 670,000 distinct CDR3 sequences, 40% to 50% seen once. Sequenced material: blood. The origin of the receptors is an older man in good health.

This clonotype was seen only a few times. The gene calls are TRBV7-9 and TRBJ2-7; 8 bases agree with TRBD2. Germline assignment: CDR1 SEHNR and CDR2 FQNEAQ (reference sequence). The ends lost 1 base at V and 3 bases at J; junction bases unmatched: 11. There are 17 residues in the CDR3. The CDR3 DNA sequence: TGTGCCAGCAGCTTAGTAGAGGGGGTAGCGGGATACTACGAGCAGTACTTC. It yields the protein CASSLVEGVAGYYEQYF. Based on the CDR3 plus reference TRBV7-9 and TRBJ2-7, the full variable domain is DTGVSQNPRHKITKRGQNVTFRCDPISEHNRLYWYRQTLGQGPEFLTYFQNEAQLEKSRLLSDRFSAERPKGSFSTLEIQRTEQGDSAMYLCASSLVEGVAGYYEQYFGPGTRLTVT.

This chain links TRBV7-2 with TRBJ2-7; 7 bases are a match to TRBD2. The trim removed 10 bases at V and 5 bases at J, leaving 14 bases unmatched. The germline gives CDR1 SGHTA, CDR2 FQGNSA. This CDR3 comprises 14 residues. CDR3 sequence (DNA): TGTGCCATCCAGCTAGCGGCTTCTGCCCACGAGCAGTACTTC. This sequence encodes CAIQLAASAHEQYF.

The chain uses TRBV6-2 or TRBV6-3 and TRBJ2-2; TRBD2 agrees at 12 bases. Germline V gives CDR1 MNHEY, CDR2 SVGEGT. Trimming cost V 6 bases and J 6 bases; bases outside gene matches: 5. CDR3 length: 15 amino acids. The DNA for the CDR3 is TGTGCCAGCAGACCTAGCGGGAGGGCGTCCGGGGAGCTGTTTTTT. The encoded protein is CASRPSGRASGELFF.

This clonotype was observed a few times. This rearrangement joins TRBV24-1 to TRBJ2-1; D is ambiguous. The CDR3 has 15 residues. V lost 10 bases and J 5 bases, leaving 20 bases between the germline ends. Per the germline V gene, CDR1 is KGHDR and CDR2 is SFDVKD. DNA of the CDR3: TGTGCCACTGCCAATTCTCTGGGTTCCGACAATGAGCAGTTCTTC. It translates to CATANSLGSDNEQFF.

As concerns this clonotype: A much larger clone lies one base from this, so it may be a read error. The chain links TRBV7-2 to TRBJ2-5; 11 bases are shared with TRBD1. CDR3 length: 14 amino acids. Germline assignment: CDR1 SGHTA and CDR2 FQGNSA. The CDR3 coding sequence is TGTGCCAGCAGCAGAGGGACAGGGGGAGAGACCCGGTACTTC. As protein: CASSRGTGGETRYF.

The V and J genes are TRBV9 and TRBJ2-3, with 11 nucleotides matching TRBD1. CDR1 is SGDLS, CDR2 YYNGEE, per germline. The CDR3 consists of 18 residues. Trimming cost V 0 bases and J 5 bases; bases outside gene matches: 11. CDR3 amino acids: CASSVDVGGTGGRDTQYF. The CDR3 DNA sequence: TGTGCCAGCAGCGTAGATGTCGGGGGGACAGGGGGAAGAGATACGCAGTATTTT.

This clonotype was picked up one time. The chain uses TRBV5-1 and TRBJ2-1; D possibly corresponds to TRBD1 (6 bases). The CDR3 is 11 residues long. Germline V gene sequence: CDR1 SGHRS, CDR2 YFSETQ. The V end lost 7 bases, the J end lost 12 bases, and 14 bases lay between the germline ends. CDR3 loop: CASGAGVGQFF. CDR3 nucleotide sequence: TGCGCCAGCGGCGCAGGGGTTGGGCAGTTCTTC.

This rearrangement joins TRBV4-3 to TRBJ2-3, with D possibly matching TRBD2 (7 bases). The CDR3 covers 18 residues. Deletions cut 0 bases from V and 0 bases from J, with 16 bases between. Germline CDR1 LGHNA, CDR2 YSLEER. The CDR3 loop is CASSQEEGRGPSTDTQYF. CDR3 nucleotides: TGCGCCAGCAGCCAAGAGGAGGGGCGGGGGCCCAGCACAGATACGCAGTATTTT.

CDR3 sequence reads: CASSQAGNTEAFF. CDR3 DNA sequence: TGCGCCAGCAGCCAAGCAGGGAACACTGAAGCTTTCTTT. The chain has TRBV4-3 and TRBJ1-1; D gene ambiguous. V was shortened by 1 base and J by 1 base, with 4 bases between the two germline ends. The CDR3 is 13 amino acids. Germline-derived CDR1 and CDR2 are LGHNA and YSLEER.

The V call is TRBV7-2, the J call TRBJ2-4; no firm D call. Germline CDR1 SGHTA, CDR2 FQGNSA. The length of the CDR3 is 15 residues. V dropped 1 base and J dropped 10 bases, with 17 bases sitting between them. The CDR3 loop is CASSLGVTANGIQYF. The CDR3 DNA reads as TGTGCCAGCAGCTTAGGGGTGACGGCAAACGGGATTCAGTACTTC.

This clonotype has a handful of counts. The chain joins TRBV2 to TRBJ2-7; D is ambiguous. This CDR3 has 14 residues. The ends were cut back, 2 bases at V and 2 bases at J, with 10 bases in the middle. The germline gives CDR1 SNHLY, CDR2 FYNNEI. The CDR3 reads CASSERAGTYEQYF. DNA of the CDR3: TGTGCCAGCAGTGAAAGGGCAGGTACCTACGAGCAGTACTTC.

This chain links TRBV6-6 with TRBJ2-1, with 10 bases matching TRBD2. The length of the CDR3 is 14 residues. Trimming removed 6 bases from V and 8 bases from J; junction bases left unmatched: 7. Germline V gene sequence: CDR1 MNHNY, CDR2 SVGAGI (reference sequence). The CDR3 sequence is CASRGSSGSDEQFF. DNA of the CDR3: TGTGCCAGCAGGGGGTCTAGCGGGAGTGATGAGCAGTTCTTC.

The J gene is TRBJ1-1, the V gene TRBV20-1; 9 bases match TRBD1. The CDR3 contains 15 residues. Germline values: CDR1 DFQATT, CDR2 SNEGSKA (reference sequence). The V gene end was trimmed by 5 bases and the J gene end by 1 base; junction bases not matched to a gene: 8. CDR3 in DNA: TGCAGTGCTGATGGCGGGACAGGGCCGAACACTGAAGCTTTCTTT. Amino acid sequence: CSADGGTGPNTEAFF.

This clonotype was seen more than once but under ten times. This chain connects TRBV5-1 to TRBJ2-3, with 9 nucleotides matching TRBD2. The CDR3 contains 14 residues. The germline V gene encodes CDR1 SGHRS and CDR2 YFSETQ. V dropped 2 bases and J dropped 5; count of bases not matched to a gene: 3. Written as DNA, the CDR3 is TGCGCCAGCAGCTTCGGGACTAGCCAAGATACGCAGTATTTT. It codes for CASSFGTSQDTQYF.

In its sample, this clonotype was seen a few times. The chain couples TRBV11-1 to TRBJ1-1; D not certain. V was trimmed by 5 bases and J by 8 bases, leaving 9 bases between them. The CDR3 loop spans 11 amino acids. In germline, CDR1 is SGHAT, CDR2 FQDESV (reference sequence). The CDR3 DNA reads TGTGCCAGCAGCCGAAACCAGGAAGCTTTCTTT. Its translation: CASSRNQEAFF. The full variable domain, its missing parts supplied by reference TRBV11-1 and TRBJ1-1, is EAEVAQSPRYKITEKSQAVAFWCDPISGHATLYWYRQILGQGPELLVQFQDESVVDDSQLPKDRFSAERLKGVDSTLKIQPAELGDSAMYLCASSRNQEAFFGQGTRLTVV.

This clonotype was seen only a few times. The chain links TRBV3-1 to TRBJ2-1; 15 bases line up with TRBD2. With 0 bases clipped from V and 0 bases from J, the junction kept 6 bases outside the gene matches. The CDR3 has 20 residues. Germline V gene data show CDR1 as LGHDT and CDR2 as YNNKEL (reference sequence). This CDR3 reads CASSQETGTSGRSSYNEQFF. The CDR3 DNA is TGTGCCAGCAGCCAAGAGACCGGGACTAGCGGGAGGAGCTCCTACAATGAGCAGTTCTTC.

This chain joins TRBV4-2 and TRBJ2-7; D could derive from TRBD1 or TRBD2 (5 bases each). The CDR3 has 15 residues. V was clipped by 1 base and J by 0 bases, with 10 bases between them. Per the germline V gene, CDR1 is LGHNA and CDR2 is YNFKEQ. The CDR3 coding sequence is TGTGCCAGCAGCCAAGTGAGGGGTAGCTCCTACGAGCAGTACTTC. Its protein is CASSQVRGSSYEQYF.

The J gene is TRBJ2-5, the V gene TRBV15; 8 bases line up with TRBD2. CDR1 and CDR2 from the germline V gene are LNHNV and YYDKDF (reference sequence). After removal of 3 bases from V and 11 bases from J, the junction contained 14 bases not matched to a gene. The CDR3 is made up of 15 amino acids. The CDR3 DNA reads as TGTGCCACCAGCAGTGACCGGGGGGGGCTTCGGGAGCAGTACTTC. Its protein is CATSSDRGGLREQYF.

V gene TRBV6-2 or TRBV6-3 combines with J gene TRBJ1-6, with a weak D call TRBD1 (6 bases). Per germline, CDR1 MNHEY and CDR2 SVGEGT. Trimming left V 7 bases short and J 14 bases short, with 18 bases between. This CDR3 region has 13 residues. The CDR3 DNA is TGTGCCAGCACAGACAGGACCCCGGTCACCCTCCACTTT. Its translation is CASTDRTPVTLHF.

This rearrangement joins TRBV5-6 to TRBJ2-2; 8 nucleotides align to TRBD1. Trimming cost V 1 base and J 5 bases; bases outside gene matches: 10. Germline values: CDR1 SGHDT, CDR2 YYEEEE. The CDR3 is 17 residues long. CDR3 bases: TGTGCCAGCAGCTTGCTGGGCAGGGGGCATGAAACCGGGGAGCTGTTTTTT. Translating gives CASSLLGRGHETGELFF.